The rows below give T cell receptor beta chains drawn from one sample of a study of early T cells in non-severe SARS-CoV-2 infection. TCRdb redid the calling of the 5' RACE reads with MiXCR, one entry per CDR3 protein. The sample records over 75,000 distinct CDR3 sequences, 15% being singletons. Sequences were obtained from whole blood. The source is an adult who was a healthcare worker with PCR-confirmed SARS-CoV-2 infection or an uninfected control (not recorded which). CDR3s include the opening cysteine and the closing phenylalanine or tryptophan. Fields, in order: D gene, clone size, CDR3 length, V gene, J gene, CDR3 protein, CDR3 DNA. The D gene is left open where the match is weak. Some rows have no size entry. The others give once, few or many, or a class for an expanded clone.

TRBD2	few	14	TRBV2	TRBJ2-2	CASRLASNTGELFF	TGTGCCAGCCGACTAGCGTCGAACACCGGGGAGCTGTTTTTT
NA	NA	14	TRBV6-5	TRBJ2-2	CASSYSMRTGELFF	TGTGCCAGCAGTTACTCGATGAGAACCGGGGAGCTGTTTTTT
TRBD1	NA	14	TRBV12-3/TRBV12-4	TRBJ2-7	CASSSVSGGREQYF	TGTGCCAGCAGTTCCGTCTCAGGGGGACGCGAGCAGTACTTC
NA	NA	15	TRBV5-4	TRBJ1-6	CASSLVGSGNSPLHF	TGTGCCAGCAGCTTGGTGGGGTCCGGCAATTCACCCCTCCACTTT
TRBD2	NA	16	TRBV6-2/TRBV6-3	TRBJ2-2	CASSSAQAGVERELFF	TGTGCCAGCAGTTCCGCCCAAGCGGGAGTCGAAAGGGAGCTGTTTTTT
NA	NA	14	TRBV4-3	TRBJ2-3	CASSQEVEGDTQYF	TGCGCCAGCAGCCAAGAAGTGGAGGGGGATACGCAGTATTTT
NA	many	15	TRBV4-3	TRBJ2-5	CASSQDGGLIGTQYF	TGCGCCAGCAGCCAAGATGGGGGTTTGATCGGGACCCAGTACTTC
NA	few	14	TRBV5-1	TRBJ2-1	CASSQDSLEGEQFF	TGCGCCAGCAGCCAGGACAGCCTTGAGGGTGAGCAGTTCTTC
NA	few	12	TRBV20-1	TRBJ2-1	CSARDSLDEQFF	TGCAGTGCTAGAGATTCTCTGGATGAGCAGTTCTTC
TRBD2	few	16	TRBV5-1	TRBJ2-1	CASSLELAGPYNEQFF	TGCGCCAGCAGCTTGGAGCTAGCGGGCCCGTACAATGAGCAGTTCTTC
NA	few	15	TRBV11-2	TRBJ2-5	CASSFQGLQKETQYF	TGTGCCAGCAGCTTCCAAGGACTACAGAAAGAGACCCAGTACTTC
NA	NA	15	TRBV7-6	TRBJ1-3	CASSPWGALGNTIYF	TGTGCCAGCAGCCCTTGGGGGGCGCTTGGAAACACCATATATTTT
NA	NA	12	TRBV20-1	TRBJ2-1	CSARSGHNEQFF	TGCAGTGCTAGGTCCGGGCACAATGAGCAGTTCTTC
TRBD1	few	15	TRBV20-1	TRBJ1-5	CSARAPGQVNQPQHF	TGCAGTGCTAGAGCACCAGGACAGGTGAATCAGCCCCAGCATTTT
NA	few	15	TRBV5-4	TRBJ1-1	CASSKGDRSGAEAFF	TGTGCCAGCAGCAAAGGGGACCGCTCAGGGGCTGAAGCTTTCTTT
NA	few	12	TRBV20-1	TRBJ1-1	CSATHRVPEAFF	TGCAGTGCTACCCACAGGGTCCCTGAAGCTTTCTTT
TRBD1	NA	16	TRBV28	TRBJ2-6	CASGTGSASGANVLTF	TGTGCCAGCGGGACAGGATCTGCCTCTGGGGCCAACGTCCTGACTTTC
NA	many	13	TRBV28	TRBJ1-2	CASSSPGFYGYTF	TGTGCCAGCAGTTCGCCAGGGTTCTATGGCTACACCTTC
TRBD1	few	15	TRBV5-5	TRBJ1-5	CASSLAKGAGQPQHF	TGTGCCAGCAGCTTGGCCAAGGGGGCCGGGCAGCCCCAGCATTTT
TRBD2	many	17	TRBV6-2/TRBV6-3	TRBJ2-3	CASSPETMAGVGDTQYF	TGTGCCAGCAGTCCTGAGACGATGGCGGGAGTTGGCGATACGCAGTATTTT
NA	many	15	TRBV7-9	TRBJ1-1	CASSNLTFLNTEAFF	TGTGCCAGCAGCAACTTGACATTCCTGAACACTGAAGCTTTCTTT
NA	few	15	TRBV28	TRBJ1-3	CASSLSQGTGNTIYF	TGTGCCAGCAGTTTATCTCAGGGAACTGGAAACACCATATATTTT
NA	NA	11	TRBV12-3/TRBV12-4	TRBJ2-2	CASSPSEELFF	TGTGCCAGCAGCCCCAGTGAGGAGCTGTTTTTT
NA	few	15	TRBV11-2	TRBJ2-1	CASSLEDSSYNEQFF	TGTGCCAGCAGCTTAGAAGACAGCTCCTACAATGAGCAGTTCTTC
TRBD1	many	16	TRBV5-1	TRBJ1-4	CASSAASQGAREKLFF	TGCGCCAGCAGCGCAGCTTCCCAGGGGGCTAGAGAAAAACTGTTTTTT
TRBD2	NA	15	TRBV9	TRBJ2-1	CASNQGLAGGSEQFF	TGTGCCAGCAACCAAGGACTAGCGGGAGGCAGTGAGCAGTTCTTC
NA	few	17	TRBV11-2	TRBJ2-2	CASSERGLRSNTGELFF	TGTGCCAGCAGCGAAAGGGGTCTGAGGTCGAACACCGGGGAGCTGTTTTTT
TRBD2	few	17	TRBV12-5	TRBJ2-1	CASGLVPGTSGSNEQFF	TGTGCTAGTGGTTTGGTACCAGGAACTAGCGGGAGCAATGAGCAGTTCTTC
TRBD2	NA	15	TRBV7-6	TRBJ2-1	CASSYGTSGSYEQFF	TGTGCCAGCAGCTACGGGACTAGCGGGAGTTATGAGCAGTTCTTC
NA	NA	13	TRBV6-6	TRBJ1-4	CASSPPAGEKLFF	TGTGCCAGCAGCCCGCCGGCCGGGGAAAAACTGTTTTTT
TRBD1	few	16	TRBV5-1	TRBJ2-7	CASSPIPGQGASEQYF	TGCGCCAGCAGTCCGATACCGGGACAGGGGGCGAGTGAGCAGTACTTC
TRBD2	many	14	TRBV5-1	TRBJ2-7	CASTSGEGHYEQYF	TGCGCCAGCACCTCGGGGGAGGGCCACTACGAGCAGTACTTC
NA	many	10	TRBV6-4	TRBJ2-3	CASSTDTQYF	TGTGCCAGCAGCACAGATACGCAGTATTTT
TRBD2	many	14	TRBV12-3/TRBV12-4	TRBJ2-7	CASSLRAGVYEQYF	TGTGCCAGCAGTTTACGGGCGGGAGTGTACGAGCAGTACTTC
TRBD2	few	12	TRBV29-1	TRBJ2-1	CSVSGRGDEQFF	TGCAGCGTTAGCGGGAGAGGCGATGAGCAGTTCTTC
TRBD1	NA	14	TRBV5-4	TRBJ1-6	CASSPRDSNSPLHF	TGTGCCAGCAGCCCCCGGGACAGTAATTCACCCCTCCACTTT
TRBD2	many	15	TRBV6-2/TRBV6-3	TRBJ2-2	CASSLAGVATGELFF	TGTGCCAGCAGTTTAGCGGGAGTCGCCACCGGGGAGCTGTTTTTT
NA	NA	13	TRBV7-3	TRBJ2-5	CASSQHPGETQYF	TGTGCCAGCAGCCAACACCCGGGGGAGACCCAGTACTTC
NA	NA	14	TRBV3-1	TRBJ1-1	CASSLRELNTEAFF	TGTGCCAGCAGCCTTAGAGAATTGAACACTGAAGCTTTCTTT
NA	NA	13	TRBV29-1	TRBJ2-2	CSVVQPTYGELFF	TGCAGCGTTGTACAGCCGACTTACGGGGAGCTGTTTTTT
NA	few	16	TRBV10-1	TRBJ2-2	CASSPILGANTGELFF	TGCGCCAGCAGCCCGATCCTGGGCGCGAACACCGGGGAGCTGTTTTTT
NA	few	15	TRBV18	TRBJ1-5	CASSPGVGGNQPQHF	TGTGCCAGCTCACCAGGGGTTGGCGGCAATCAGCCCCAGCATTTT
TRBD1	NA	18	TRBV11-2	TRBJ2-7	CASSRTGTGGRSSYEQYF	TGTGCCAGCAGCCGAACCGGGACAGGGGGCCGAAGCTCCTACGAGCAGTACTTC
TRBD1	many	14	TRBV5-6	TRBJ1-5	CASSSGQINQPQHF	TGTGCCAGCAGCTCGGGACAGATCAATCAGCCCCAGCATTTT
NA	many	12	TRBV6-5	TRBJ2-7	CASSYNRYEQYF	TGTGCCAGCAGTTACAACCGCTACGAGCAGTACTTC
NA	NA	15	TRBV2	TRBJ2-2	CASSESSRFPGELFF	TGTGCCAGCAGTGAGTCCAGTAGGTTCCCCGGGGAGCTGTTTTTT
NA	many	10	TRBV20-1	TRBJ2-5	CSAREETQYF	TGCAGTGCTAGAGAAGAGACCCAGTACTTC